Presented here are 9 T cell receptor beta chains from one specimen sequenced in a study of blood T cell repertoires in COVID-19. Generated by immunoSEQ multiplex PCR, the TCRdb table keeps only in-frame clones and is missing some. Here the sample spans about 36,000 clones, 80% to 90% being singletons. Sequenced input: peripheral blood. The receptors were sampled from a man in his 60s with COVID-19, enrolled during active disease.

The CDR3 sequence is CASRGPTATGEQYF. The CDR3, as DNA: TGTGCCAGCAGAGGACCTACAGCAACGGGGGAGCAGTACTTC. This chain joins TRBV5-4 and TRBJ2-7; tentatively, D is TRBD2 (5 bases). Trimming left V 5 bases short and J 7 bases short, with 19 bases between. In germline, CDR1 is SGHNT, CDR2 YYREEE (reference sequence). CDR3 size: 14 residues.

The chain is built from TRBV29-1 and TRBJ2-1; tentatively, D is TRBD1 (6 bases). The CDR3 is made up of 12 amino acids. The germline V and J ends were trimmed by 4 bases and 7 bases, with 11 bases remaining between them. Germline V gene sequence: CDR1 SQVTM, CDR2 ANQGSEA. Here the CDR3 reads CSVGGQLNEQFF. The CDR3 DNA follows: TGCAGCGTTGGGGGACAACTAAATGAGCAGTTCTTC.

The CDR3 protein is CASSVGTGPLHF. The CDR3 DNA is TGTGCCAGCAGTGTGGGGACAGGCCCCCTCCACTTT. V is TRBV2 and J is TRBJ1-6; TRBD1 aligns across 8 bases. Germline lookup yields CDR1 SNHLY and CDR2 FYNNEI. With V trimmed by 4 bases and J by 13 bases, 3 bases remained unmatched. CDR3 length: 12 amino acids.

The chain joins TRBV5-1 to TRBJ2-7, with 13 bases fitting TRBD2. Germline V gene data show CDR1 as SGHRS and CDR2 as YFSETQ. The CDR3 has 15 amino acids. Trimming removed 4 bases from V and 5 bases from J; junction bases left unmatched: 6. The CDR3 loop is CASSIRTSGSNEQYF. CDR3 sequence (DNA): TGCGCCAGCAGCATTCGGACTAGCGGGAGTAACGAGCAGTACTTC.

V is TRBV29-1 and J is TRBJ1-2; D remains ambiguous. Germline-derived CDR1 and CDR2 are SQVTM and ANQGSEA. The length of the CDR3 is 11 residues. V lost 6 bases, J lost 7 bases, and 12 bases lay in between. The CDR3 is CSVLTGGGYTF. The CDR3 coding sequence is TGCAGCGTCCTGACCGGCGGTGGCTACACCTTC.

The genes are TRBV5-1 and TRBJ1-4, with D unresolved. The V gene's germline CDR1 is SGHRS and CDR2 YFSETQ. The V end lost 5 bases, the J end lost 0 bases, and 11 bases lay between the germline ends. CDR3 size: 15 residues. CDR3 region: CASRYAGATNEKLFF. The CDR3 DNA follows: TGCGCCAGCAGATATGCCGGGGCAACTAATGAAAAACTGTTTTTT.

The rearrangement uses TRBV18 and TRBJ1-2; 9 nucleotides agree with TRBD1. The CDR3 contains 14 residues. Germline V gives CDR1 KGHSH, CDR2 LQKENI. Trimming took 3 bases from V and 7 from J; bases not matched to a gene: 6. CDR3 DNA: TGTGCCAGCTCACCGGGACAGGGTGGTGCTGGCTACACCTTC. Protein: CASSPGQGGAGYTF. Complete variable domain (other parts from reference TRBV18 and TRBJ1-2): NAGVMQNPRHLVRRRGQEARLRCSPMKGHSHVYWYRQLPEEGLKFMVYLQKENIIDESGMPKERFSAEFPKEGPSILRIQQVVRGDSAAYFCASSPGQGGAGYTFGSGTRLTVV.

V and J are TRBV6-5 and TRBJ1-2; D remains unclear. Germline assignment: CDR1 MNHEY and CDR2 SVGAGI. V was clipped by 6 bases and J by 6 bases, with 11 bases between them. This CDR3 is built from 12 residues. The CDR3 region has the DNA TGTGCCAGCAGGTCCCTCGGGGATGGCTACACCTTC. Residues: CASRSLGDGYTF.

A note on this clone: The missing conserved phenylalanine or tryptophan at the end of this CDR3 makes a read error likely. No DNA is shown, since the ends of the CDR3 on it are uncertain; the CDR3 is the one TCRdb lists. This chain links TRBV12-3 or TRBV12-4 with TRBJ1-2; whether TRBD1, the table's D call, matches the DNA was not checked. The CDR3 comprises 13 residues, both ends counted. CDR3 in amino acids: CASSSWTGGVISL.